The 5 T cell receptor beta chains below were found in one sample sequenced in a study of tumor-infiltrating lymphocytes in primary liver carcinoma. RNA and DNA were co-extracted from roughly 20-30 mg of unsorted bulk tissue. Constant-region priming of approximately 500 ng total RNA yielded TCR beta cDNA. Library construction for TCR beta comprised three nested multiplex PCR rounds performed with slightly modified ARM-PCR. The study ran its first two PCR rounds for nine to eleven cycles each, using TRBV1-TRBV30 forward primers and a C-beta reverse primer. TCRdb ran MiXCR on the multiplex PCR reads and lists one entry per CDR3 protein. The data show tens of thousands of distinct CDR3 sequences, 71% seen once. Sequenced material: liver tumor tissue from sampling region 4. The subset was: tumor region T4, right-lateral pole. These receptors all stem from a man in his forties or fifties with primary liver carcinoma and hepatitis B virus infection.

This chain links TRBV5-1 with TRBJ2-1; 9 nucleotides match TRBD2. Germline CDR1 reads SGHRS; CDR2 reads YFSETQ. The V segment lost 4 bases and the J segment 1 base; nucleotides outside the gene matches: 3. The CDR3 extends over 15 amino acids. The CDR3 here is CASSRTSDSYNEQFF. The DNA for the CDR3 is TGCGCCAGCAGCCGGACTAGCGATTCCTACAATGAGCAGTTCTTC.

Points on this clonotype: Given a much more abundant clone one base away, this may be a read error. The chain combines TRBV29-1 with TRBJ1-2; TRBD1 matches 11 bases. This CDR3 comprises 15 residues. Per the germline V gene, CDR1 is SQVTM and CDR2 is ANQGSEA. Unmatched junction bases numbered 8, after V lost 6 bases and J lost 2 bases. The CDR3 reads CSVSGQGDGNYGYTF. As DNA, the CDR3 is TGCAGCGTGTCGGGACAGGGGGACGGCAACTATGGCTACACCTTC.

The V gene is TRBV25-1, the J gene TRBJ2-7; D is uncertain. Germline CDR1 and CDR2: MGHDK and SYGVNS. V was cut by 4 bases and J by 3 bases, with 22 bases left in between. The CDR3 is made up of 17 amino acids. The CDR3 bases are TGTGCCAGCAGTGTACTATTGGTTTCGACTTGGCGCTACGAGCAGTACTTC. Amino acids: CASSVLLVSTWRYEQYF.

This clonotype was recorded once. A read error may produce the germline difference seen at one junction end. The chain uses TRBV4-1 and TRBJ2-3, with TRBD1 as a possible D gene (5 bases). Germline V lookup: CDR1 MGHRA, CDR2 YSYEKL. The CDR3 extends over 17 amino acids. CDR3 nucleotides: TGCGCCAGCAGCCAAGGTCGCCACAGGCTGGCCGCAGATACGCAATATTTT. As protein: CASSQGRHRLAADTQYF.

This clonotype has just one count. The junction and the germline gene differ at one end; a read error may be behind it. The V and J genes are TRBV6-6 and TRBJ1-2; D unresolved. Germline V gene lookup returns CDR1 MNHNY and CDR2 SVGAGI (reference sequence). This CDR3 spans 11 amino acids. CDR3 sequence reads: CANTGNYSYTF. Here the CDR3 DNA reads TGTGCCAACACGGGGAACTATAGCTACACCTTC.